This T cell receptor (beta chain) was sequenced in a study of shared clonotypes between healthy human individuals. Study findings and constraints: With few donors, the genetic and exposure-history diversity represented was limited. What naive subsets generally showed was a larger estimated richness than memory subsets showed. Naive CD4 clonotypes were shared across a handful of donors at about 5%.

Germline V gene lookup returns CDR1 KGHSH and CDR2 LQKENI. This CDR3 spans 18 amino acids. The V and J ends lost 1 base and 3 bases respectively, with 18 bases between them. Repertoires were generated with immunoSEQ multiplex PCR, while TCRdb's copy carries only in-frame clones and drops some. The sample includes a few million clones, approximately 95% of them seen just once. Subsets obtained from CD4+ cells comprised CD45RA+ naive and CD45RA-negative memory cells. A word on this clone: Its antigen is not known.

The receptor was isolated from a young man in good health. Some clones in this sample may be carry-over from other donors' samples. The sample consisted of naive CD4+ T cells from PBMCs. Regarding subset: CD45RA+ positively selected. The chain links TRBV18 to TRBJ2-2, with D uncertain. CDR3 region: CASSPREASVRYTGELFF. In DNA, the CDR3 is TGTGCCAGCTCACCACGGGAAGCCAGTGTTCGGTACACCGGGGAGCTGTTTTTT.